This entry concerns a single TCR beta chain. The antigen remains unidentified. This sample is drawn from a study of beta chain features in type 1 diabetes. Whole-study context: Patient and healthy donor groups were alike in age, gender and cell yields.

Points from the study as a whole: Type 1 diabetes patients showed a moderate but significant shortening of TCRB CDR3s in all four CD4+ subsets.

What was sequenced were expressed TCRB transcripts, since all of the isolated RNA had been reverse transcribed. Method: immunoSEQ multiplex PCR; TCRdb's copy keeps in-frame clones and lacks some. Among about 340,000 clones, about 13% were seen once, and the ten largest hold about 0.016%. V dropped 4 bases and J dropped 2; count of bases not matched to a gene: 8. This CDR3 is 15 amino acids long. Germline lookup yields CDR1 SQVTM and CDR2 ANQGSEA. The TCR comes from a woman under 30 with type 1 diabetes. J is TRBJ2-7 and V is TRBV29-1, with TRBD1 matching 10 bases. Sequencing input: naive CD4+ T cells from blood. CDR3 region: CSVAGGQGDPYEQYV. Written as DNA, the CDR3 is TGCAGCGTTGCGGGCGGACAGGGGGACCCCTACGAGCAGTACGTC.